The 32 T cell receptor beta chains reported below all come from one sample, sequenced in a study of shared clonotypes between healthy human individuals. Here immunoSEQ multiplex PCR was the method, and the copy in TCRdb shows in-frame clones only, minus some. The top ten hold more than 0.085% of the sample, which has around 650,000 clones, about 96% seen once. It was CD45RO-negative cells, positively selected for CCR7, that made up naive CD8 cells, with terminally differentiated effector memory CD45RA+ cells excluded. Sequencing was done on a sample of naive CD8+ T cells sorted from blood. The receptors derive from a woman aged 25 to 45 in good health.

The chain couples TRBV7-2 to TRBJ2-7; D tentatively fits TRBD1 or TRBD2 (5 bases each). V was trimmed by 1 base and J by 0 bases, leaving 13 bases between them. Germline lookup yields CDR1 SGHTA and CDR2 FQGNSA. The CDR3 covers 16 residues. This CDR3 reads CASSLVVGDDSYEQYF. In DNA form, the CDR3 reads TGTGCCAGCAGCTTAGTAGTGGGGGACGACTCCTACGAGCAGTACTTC.

The rearrangement uses TRBV21-1 and TRBJ1-5; TRBD1 is the table's D call and was not checked against the DNA. TRBV21-1 is an annotated pseudogene. This CDR3 contains 18 residues. The CDR3 spells CASSKPGQGFVSNQPQHF. The CDR3 coding sequence is TGTGCCAGCAGCAAGCCGGGACAGGGTTTTGTTAGCAATCAGCCCCAGCATTTT.

The chain employs TRBV19 and TRBJ2-5, with 9 nucleotides matching TRBD1. V was pared by 4 bases and J by 11 bases, with 11 bases of the junction left unmatched. The CDR3 is made up of 14 amino acids. Germline assignment: CDR1 LNHDA and CDR2 SQIVND (reference sequence). The CDR3 DNA follows: TGTGCCAGTAGTACGCCGGACAGGGGAGAGGAGCAGTACTTC. Its protein is CASSTPDRGEEQYF.

This chain joins TRBV5-6 and TRBJ2-1; D is unclear. Germline values: CDR1 SGHDT, CDR2 YYEEEE. This CDR3 comprises 13 residues. With 0 bases removed from V and 11 bases from J, the gap between germline ends came to 12 bases. The CDR3 DNA is TGTGCCAGCAGCTTGGGGGAATATCCACAGCAGTTCTTC. This codes for CASSLGEYPQQFF.

The rearrangement links TRBV27 to TRBJ2-1; the match to TRBD2 covers 8 bases. This CDR3 is built from 18 residues. Germline-derived CDR1 and CDR2 are MNHEY and SMNVEV (reference sequence). The J segment lost 5 bases and the V segment lost 4 bases, leaving 16 bases of the junction unmatched. The CDR3 here is CASSWEFSGTRVNNEQFF. In DNA form, the CDR3 reads TGTGCCAGCAGTTGGGAGTTTAGCGGGACCCGAGTAAACAATGAGCAGTTCTTC.

This sequence joins TRBV11-3 and TRBJ2-1; D is possibly TRBD1 or TRBD2 (5 bases each). Trimming took 4 bases from V and 7 from J, leaving 14 bases between them. The V gene's germline CDR1 is SGHNT and CDR2 YENEEA. This CDR3 spans 14 amino acids. The CDR3 reads CASSSGTSLNEQFF. The CDR3 DNA reads TGTGCCAGCAGCTCCGGGACGAGTCTGAATGAGCAGTTCTTC.

About this clone itself: Other DNA sequences in this sample translate to the same CDR3. The CDR3 loop reads CSVGDRDYEQYF. In DNA form, the CDR3 reads TGCAGCGTTGGCGACAGGGACTACGAGCAGTACTTC. The rearrangement joins TRBV29-1 to TRBJ2-7, with TRBD1 matching over 7 bases. Trimming cost V 4 bases and J 3 bases; bases outside gene matches: 3. Germline values: CDR1 SQVTM, CDR2 ANQGSEA. This CDR3 spans 12 amino acids.

This clone was detected only a few times. V and J are TRBV28 and TRBJ2-7; D tentatively reads TRBD1 or TRBD2 (7 bases each). This CDR3 spans 13 amino acids. V lost 8 bases, J lost 4 bases, and 15 bases lay in between. Germline CDR1 reads MDHEN; CDR2 reads SYDVKM. CDR3 in amino acids: CASSGGGKYEQYF. Written as DNA, the CDR3 is TGTGCCAGCTCAGGGGGGGGGAAGTACGAGCAGTACTTC.

This chain connects TRBV9 to TRBJ2-7, with 8 bases lining up with TRBD2. The CDR3 covers 14 residues. Germline CDR1 and CDR2: SGDLS and YYNGEE. J gave up 4 bases and V 4 bases, and 7 bases lay outside the gene matches. The CDR3 coding sequence is TGTGCCAGCAGCCTGAGCGGGAGCGGATACGAGCAGTACTTC. Residues: CASSLSGSGYEQYF.

This clone was counted a single time. The chain has TRBV28 and TRBJ2-1, with 9 bases fitting TRBD2. V gave up 5 bases and J gave up 3 bases; unmatched junction bases: 8. The CDR3 length is 16 residues. Germline V CDR1 and CDR2: MDHEN, SYDVKM. The CDR3 nucleotides are TGTGCCAGCAGTACGGAGCGGGAGGATCACTACAATGAGCAGTTCTTC. Encoded protein: CASSTEREDHYNEQFF.

This sequence joins TRBV10-2 and TRBJ1-5; D uncertain. V lost 0 bases to trimming and J lost 0 bases, with 9 bases between them. This CDR3 contains 16 residues. The germline V gene encodes CDR1 WSHSY and CDR2 SAAADI. The chain's CDR3 is CASSESDWYSNQPQHF. The CDR3 bases are TGCGCCAGCAGTGAGTCAGATTGGTATAGCAATCAGCCCCAGCATTTT.

CDR3 region: CASSPVIRHEQYF. CDR3 DNA: TGCGCCAGCAGCCCCGTAATAAGGCACGAGCAGTACTTC. The chain joins TRBV4-1 to TRBJ2-5; D unresolved. The end of the DNA aligns better with TRBJ2-7, so the J call may be wrong. Germline V lookup: CDR1 MGHRA, CDR2 YSYEKL. The CDR3 has 13 amino acids.

V and J are TRBV30 and TRBJ1-6; D remains ambiguous. CDR1 is GTSNPN and CDR2 is SVGIG in the germline V gene (reference sequence). The CDR3 has 16 residues. Trimming stripped 4 bases from V and 7 bases from J, with 20 bases between. CDR3 nucleotide sequence: TGTGCCTGGACCATCCCCCCGAGGCAGATGAATTCACCCCTCCACTTT. Protein sequence: CAWTIPPRQMNSPLHF.

The rearrangement uses TRBV5-1 and TRBJ2-7, with 14 bases aligning to TRBD2. CDR3 length: 16 amino acids. The germline gives CDR1 SGHRS, CDR2 YFSETQ. V lost 4 bases and J lost 7; bases outside the gene matches: 10. CDR3 nucleotides: TGCGCCAGCAGCGTGTCTAGGGGACTAGCGGGGGTTGAGCAGTACTTC. As protein: CASSVSRGLAGVEQYF.

The V and J genes are TRBV13 and TRBJ2-1; 13 bases agree with TRBD2. Trimming took 4 bases from V and 6 from J; bases not matched to a gene: 3. Germline V CDR1 and CDR2: PRHDT, FYEKMQ (reference sequence). The CDR3 loop spans 15 amino acids. DNA for the CDR3: TGTGCCAGCAGCTGGACTAGCGGGAGTTCCAATGAGCAGTTCTTC. It specifies CASSWTSGSSNEQFF.

CDR3 DNA: TGTGCCAGCAGCTTGGGGGTTAAGGAGCAGTACTTC. It codes for CASSLGVKEQYF. V and J are TRBV5-6 and TRBJ2-7; D is uncertain. Trimming cost V 0 bases and J 7 bases, with 8 bases left between them. From germline, CDR1 is SGHDT and CDR2 YYEEEE. The CDR3 length is 12 residues.

The V and J genes are TRBV5-6 and TRBJ2-5; TRBD1 might be the D (5 bases). Germline CDR1 reads SGHDT; CDR2 reads YYEEEE. This CDR3 region has 14 residues. V dropped 4 bases and J dropped 2 bases, with 12 bases sitting between them. The chain's CDR3 is CASSPQVAQETQYF. CDR3 DNA sequence: TGTGCCAGCAGCCCACAGGTTGCACAAGAGACCCAGTACTTC.

V usage is TRBV6-5 and J usage is TRBJ2-1; possible D gene TRBD2, 6 bases. Trimming removed 4 bases at V and 9 bases at J, with 7 bases between. The V gene's germline CDR1 is MNHEY and CDR2 SVGAGI. The CDR3 runs to 11 residues. CDR3 DNA sequence: TGTGCCAGCAGTTGGAGGGGTGAGCAGTTCTTC. Amino acid sequence: CASSWRGEQFF.

The chain is built from TRBV28 and TRBJ2-5, with 8 bases lining up with TRBD2. V trimming: 3 bases; J trimming: 5 bases; junction bases outside the gene matches: 8. Germline V gene sequence: CDR1 MDHEN, CDR2 SYDVKM. CDR3 length: 15 amino acids. Here the CDR3 reads CASSLGSGSVETQYF. The CDR3 nucleotides are TGTGCCAGCAGTTTGGGGAGCGGGAGTGTGGAGACCCAGTACTTC.

This chain joins TRBV28 and TRBJ2-7; 8 nucleotides line up with TRBD1. This CDR3 has 14 residues. Losses at the gene ends were 6 bases for V and 6 bases for J; bases not matched to a gene: 10. Germline V CDR1 and CDR2: MDHEN, SYDVKM. The CDR3 reads CASSRTGNWFEQYF. The CDR3 nucleotides are TGTGCCAGCAGCCGGACAGGGAATTGGTTCGAGCAGTACTTC.

The chain is built from TRBV2 and TRBJ2-5; D is perhaps TRBD2 (8 bases). Trimming removed 3 bases from V and 1 base from J, with 18 bases in between. Germline loops: CDR1 SNHLY, CDR2 FYNNEI. This CDR3 contains 17 residues. The CDR3 protein is CASSETGPAGVQETQYF. In nucleotides, the CDR3 is TGTGCCAGCAGTGAGACAGGGCCAGCGGGAGTCCAAGAGACCCAGTACTTC.

The chain couples TRBV28 to TRBJ2-1, with 10 bases lining up with TRBD1. With V trimmed by 8 bases and J by 6 bases, 10 bases remained unmatched. The germline gives CDR1 MDHEN, CDR2 SYDVKM. The CDR3 loop spans 15 amino acids. This CDR3 reads CASYWGTGAINEQFF. CDR3 bases: TGTGCCAGCTATTGGGGGACAGGGGCTATCAATGAGCAGTTCTTC. Together with reference TRBV28 and TRBJ2-1, the CDR3 gives the full variable domain: DVKVTQSSRYLVKRTGEKVFLECVQDMDHENMFWYRQDPGLGLRLIYFSYDVKMKEKGDIPEGYSVSREKKERFSLILESASTNQTSMYLCASYWGTGAINEQFFGPGTRLTVL.

V gene TRBV28 combines with J gene TRBJ1-3; a weak D match, TRBD1 (6 bases). V dropped 3 bases and J dropped 3 bases, with 24 bases sitting between them. Germline loops: CDR1 MDHEN, CDR2 SYDVKM. This CDR3 has 19 amino acids. The CDR3 loop reads CASSFTGLGWAGDGNTIYF. CDR3 sequence (DNA): TGTGCCAGCAGTTTCACCGGGTTGGGATGGGCAGGGGATGGAAACACCATATATTTT.

CDR3 DNA sequence: TGCGCCAGCACTCAGTCCGTACGGCCAAGGGACAAATTCTACGAGCAGTACTTC. It specifies CASTQSVRPRDKFYEQYF. The genes are TRBV4-1 and TRBJ2-5, with D possibly TRBD1 on 6 matching bases. The J call may be mistaken, given a closer DNA end match to TRBJ2-7. Germline-derived CDR1 and CDR2 are MGHRA and YSYEKL. CDR3 length: 18 residues.

The chain carries TRBV6-5 and TRBJ2-2; D gene unclear. The CDR3 has 15 amino acids. The V end lost 0 bases, the J end lost 4 bases, and 9 bases lay between the germline ends. The V gene's germline CDR1 is MNHEY and CDR2 SVGAGI. The DNA of the CDR3 is TGTGCCAGCAGTTACTCCCCCCTTGGCACCGGGGAGCTGTTTTTT. This gives the protein CASSYSPLGTGELFF.

The rearrangement links TRBV15 to TRBJ2-6; possible D gene TRBD1, 6 bases. CDR1 is LNHNV and CDR2 is YYDKDF in the germline V gene (reference sequence). This CDR3 region has 14 residues. With 5 bases removed from V and 4 bases from J, the gap between germline ends came to 9 bases. The chain's CDR3 is CATSDRFGANVLTF. For the CDR3, the DNA is TGTGCCACCAGCGACAGGTTCGGGGCCAACGTCCTGACTTTC. The whole variable domain, filled in from reference TRBV15 and TRBJ2-6, reads DAMVIQNPRYQVTQFGKPVTLSCSQTLNHNVMYWYQQKSSQAPKLLFHYYDKDFNNEADTPDNFQSRRPNTSFCFLDIRSPGLGDTAMYLCATSDRFGANVLTFGAGSRLTVL.

The chain uses TRBV6-4 and TRBJ2-1; 8 nucleotides align to TRBD2. V shed 7 bases and J 0 bases; nucleotides not matched to a gene: 5. The CDR3 length is 15 residues. CDR1 is MRHNA, CDR2 SNTAGT, per germline. In nucleotides, the CDR3 is TGTGCCAGCACTATAGCGGGATCCTCCTACAATGAGCAGTTCTTC. Amino acids: CASTIAGSSYNEQFF.

The gene calls are TRBV6-1 and TRBJ2-1; TRBD1 agrees at 8 bases. V was pared by 0 bases and J by 8 bases, with 6 bases of the junction left unmatched. The germline V gene encodes CDR1 MNHNS and CDR2 SASEGT. CDR3 length: 15 residues. CDR3 coding DNA: TGTGCCAGCAGTGAAGCCACAGGGGGTGGGGATGAGCAGTTCTTC. Translated, it gives CASSEATGGGDEQFF.

This clone was detected only once. The chain uses TRBV19 and TRBJ2-7, with 8 bases that match TRBD1. Trimming removed 10 bases from V and 2 bases from J; junction bases left unmatched: 7. Germline lookup yields CDR1 LNHDA and CDR2 SQIVND (reference sequence). There are 13 residues in the CDR3. CDR3 sequence reads: CATSGTGAYEQYF. CDR3 sequence (DNA): TGTGCCACCTCCGGGACAGGTGCCTACGAGCAGTACTTC.

The chain uses TRBV27 and TRBJ1-2, with D perhaps TRBD1 (5 bases). The CDR3 length is 14 residues. V lost 10 bases to trimming and J lost 0 bases, with 15 bases between them. The germline V gene has CDR1 MNHEY and CDR2 SMNVEV (reference sequence). The CDR3 protein is CATRGTLANYGYTF. CDR3 sequence (DNA): TGTGCCACCAGAGGGACTTTAGCTAACTATGGCTACACCTTC.

The rearrangement joins TRBV27 to TRBJ2-5; 9 bases match TRBD2. The assigned J gene may be wrong: the sequence end matches TRBJ2-7 better. The CDR3 covers 15 residues. Per the germline V gene, CDR1 is MNHEY and CDR2 is SMNVEV (reference sequence). CDR3 protein: CASSLLAGNSYEQYF. The DNA for the CDR3 is TGTGCCAGCAGTCTTCTAGCGGGGAACTCCTACGAGCAGTACTTC.

CDR3 DNA: TGTGCCAGCAGTTTTTTGGGAGGGAATCAGCCCCAGCATTTT. Translation gives CASSFLGGNQPQHF. The V gene is TRBV27, the J gene TRBJ1-5; the D is unclear. Germline V gives CDR1 MNHEY, CDR2 SMNVEV (reference sequence). Trimming removed 3 bases from V and 4 bases from J, with 10 bases in between. This CDR3 has 14 residues.